This T cell receptor (beta chain) originates from a study of T cell changes during pregnancy in multiple sclerosis. Repertoires were generated with immunoSEQ multiplex PCR, while TCRdb's copy carries only in-frame clones and drops some. This table holds about 43,000 clones, 75% to 90% found once. The TCR sequence derives from a female donor in good health, enrolled as a control in a pregnancy study. The material was peripheral blood, obtained in the second trimester of pregnancy.

CDR3 residues: CASSPGLAGAVQREQFF. The CDR3 region has the DNA TGTGCCAGCAGCCCCGGACTAGCGGGGGCTGTACAGCGTGAGCAGTTCTTC. This chain connects TRBV7-2 to TRBJ2-1, with TRBD2 matching 13 bases. The ends lost 5 bases at V and 9 bases at J; junction bases unmatched: 13. The germline gives CDR1 SGHTA, CDR2 FQGNSA. The CDR3 has 17 amino acids.